The next 5 T cell receptor beta chains were all read from a single sample in a study of T cell clonotyping in hematopoietic cell transplantation. Time point noted: recipient sample about 28 days before transplant, after cytoreduction. Libraries were prepared by immunoSEQ multiplex PCR; TCRdb keeps only in-frame clonotypes and omits some of them. The table has tens of thousands of clones, 60% to 75% seen once. This specimen was peripheral blood mononuclear cells, taken before stem cell transplant. The receptors were sampled from a man in his fifties or sixties with myelodysplastic syndrome. Some clones in this sample may be carry-over from other donors' samples.

V is TRBV30 and J is TRBJ1-2; the D is unclear. Trimming left V 0 bases short and J 3 bases short, with 11 bases between. The CDR3 is made up of 14 amino acids. Germline values: CDR1 GTSNPN, CDR2 SVGIG (reference sequence). The CDR3, as DNA: TGTGCCTGGAGTGTACCTGGCCAGGACTATGGCTACACCTTC. It is translated as CAWSVPGQDYGYTF.

The CDR3 loop reads CAWSVQGGETQYF. CDR3 DNA: TGTGCCTGGAGTGTACAGGGAGGAGAGACCCAGTACTTC. The rearrangement links TRBV30 to TRBJ2-5; D assignment may be TRBD1 or TRBD2 (6 bases each). The CDR3 contains 13 residues. The V end lost 0 bases, the J end lost 4 bases, and 9 bases lay between the germline ends. Germline values: CDR1 GTSNPN, CDR2 SVGIG (reference sequence). Based on the CDR3 plus reference TRBV30 and TRBJ2-5, the full variable domain is SQTIHQWPATLVQPVGSPLSLECTVEGTSNPNLYWYRQAAGRGLQLLFYSVGIGQISSEVPQNLSASRPQDRQFILSSKKLLLSDSGFYLCAWSVQGGETQYFGPGTRLLVL.

The chain joins TRBV5-6 to TRBJ2-7; weak D call: TRBD1 (5 bases). With 2 bases removed from V and 3 bases from J, the gap between germline ends came to 6 bases. This CDR3 spans 12 amino acids. Germline CDR1 and CDR2: SGHDT and YYEEEE. The CDR3 spells CASSLGVYEQYF. The CDR3 nucleotides are TGTGCCAGCAGCTTAGGGGTCTACGAGCAGTACTTC.

V gene TRBV6-1 combines with J gene TRBJ1-1, with unresolved D. The germline CDR1 and CDR2 sequences are MNHNS and SASEGT. The CDR3 is 13 residues long. V lost 8 bases to trimming and J lost 0 bases, with 10 bases between them. The CDR3 coding sequence is TGTGCCAGCGGGCAGACCATGAACACTGAAGCTTTCTTT. Residues: CASGQTMNTEAFF.

V is TRBV30 and J is TRBJ2-5; D is possibly TRBD2 (5 bases). The CDR3 totals 12 residues. Germline V gives CDR1 GTSNPN, CDR2 SVGIG (reference sequence). Deletions cut 0 bases from V and 6 bases from J, with 8 bases between. The CDR3 DNA follows: TGTGCCTGGAGTGTTAGCGAACAGACCCAGTACTTC. Translating it yields CAWSVSEQTQYF.